These 30 T cell receptor beta chains were sequenced from one sample in a study of T cells in Graves' hyperthyroidism and ophthalmopathy. TCR beta CDR3 regions were amplified from RNA transcripts. A first-round RT-PCR of the TCR CDR3 used the HTBI primer set. TCRdb re-derived calls from the multiplex PCR reads in MiXCR, one entry per CDR3 protein. The data contain a few hundred thousand distinct CDR3 sequences, about 16% of them singletons. The sample was blood. Source of these receptors: a woman aged 50 to 60 with Graves' hyperthyroidism that later progressed to Graves' ophthalmopathy.

The chain joins TRBV2 to TRBJ1-4; D possibly corresponds to TRBD1 (6 bases). Between the trimmed V and J ends, which lost 0 bases and 0 bases, there was a span of 11 bases. The V gene's germline CDR1 is SNHLY and CDR2 FYNNEI. The CDR3 is 17 residues long. Here the CDR3 reads CASSEADTGPTNEKLFF. In DNA form, the CDR3 reads TGTGCCAGCAGTGAAGCGGATACAGGGCCAACTAATGAAAAACTGTTTTTT.

This clonotype was counted ten times or more. The rearrangement links TRBV10-3 to TRBJ1-1; tentative D call: TRBD1 (6 bases). The V end was cut by 0 bases, the J end by 3 bases, with 8 bases between. Germline CDR1 and CDR2: ENHRY and SYGVKD. The CDR3 is 14 amino acids. In DNA form, the CDR3 reads TGTGCCATCAGTGAGTCCCGGGGGCACACTGAAGCTTTCTTT. Amino acids: CAISESRGHTEAFF.

This clonotype was observed at least ten times. This chain connects TRBV6-1 to TRBJ1-5, with a weak D call TRBD1 (6 bases). The V gene lost 5 bases and the J gene lost 0 bases, with 14 bases spanning the gap. The CDR3 has 16 amino acids. The germline CDR1 and CDR2 sequences are MNHNS and SASEGT. The CDR3 DNA reads TGTGCCAGCAGTACCCAAGGGGGGTATAGCAATCAGCCCCAGCATTTT. Residues: CASSTQGGYSNQPQHF.

This clonotype was seen ten or more times. The chain is built from TRBV20-1 and TRBJ2-5; tentatively, D is TRBD2 (6 bases). Germline V lookup: CDR1 DFQATT, CDR2 SNEGSKA (reference sequence). Between the trimmed V and J ends, which lost 7 bases and 4 bases, there was a span of 16 bases. This CDR3 region has 13 residues. Written as DNA, the CDR3 is TGCAGTGGGGCCCTTCGGGGGATAGAGACCCAGTACTTC. Residues: CSGALRGIETQYF.

The sample holds many counts of this clonotype. This chain links TRBV20-1 with TRBJ2-3; D call uncertain. V lost 3 bases and J lost 2, with 6 bases in between. This CDR3 is 12 amino acids long. CDR1 and CDR2 (germline): DFQATT, SNEGSKA (reference sequence). The CDR3 nucleotides read TGCAGTGCTAGGGTCCCCACAGATACGCAGTATTTT. The encoded protein is CSARVPTDTQYF.

This clonotype was detected ten times or more. The chain couples TRBV6-1 to TRBJ2-7, with 10 bases fitting TRBD2. With V trimmed by 5 bases and J by 1 base, 5 bases remained unmatched. CDR1 MNHNS and CDR2 SASEGT come from the germline V gene. The CDR3 runs 15 residues. The CDR3 sequence is CASSSTSGVSYEQYF. The CDR3 region has the DNA TGTGCCAGCAGTTCAACTAGCGGGGTATCCTACGAGCAGTACTTC.

The genes are TRBV2 and TRBJ1-5; weak D call: TRBD1 (6 bases). The CDR3 is made up of 14 amino acids. The V end was cut by 5 bases, the J end by 5 bases, with 13 bases between. Germline CDR1 SNHLY, CDR2 FYNNEI. As DNA, the CDR3 is TGTGCCAGCAGTAGCGGACAGCCTCATCAGCCCCAGCATTTT. Its translation: CASSSGQPHQPQHF.

This clonotype was seen more than once but under ten times. This chain uses TRBV20-1 with TRBJ1-5; the D gene is possibly TRBD1 (5 bases). This CDR3 is 16 amino acids long. Germline loops: CDR1 DFQATT, CDR2 SNEGSKA (reference sequence). V was trimmed by 0 bases and J by 4 bases, leaving 16 bases between them. CDR3 bases: TGCAGTGCTAGAGACCCGCTCACGAGGGGTAATCAGCCCCAGCATTTT. It codes for CSARDPLTRGNQPQHF.

This clonotype was counted between two and nine times. CDR3 DNA: TGCGCCAGCAGCCAAGTGGGCGGTTTACTGAAGCCCCAGCATTTT. The encoded protein is CASSQVGGLLKPQHF. The genes are TRBV4-1 and TRBJ1-5; D unresolved. This CDR3 is built from 15 residues. Trimming shortened V by 1 base and J by 8 bases, and 15 bases separated the two germline ends. Germline CDR1 MGHRA, CDR2 YSYEKL.

This clonotype was counted many times. V is TRBV28 and J is TRBJ2-3, with a tentative D call TRBD1 (8 bases). Germline CDR1 reads MDHEN; CDR2 reads SYDVKM. The CDR3 is 15 amino acids. Trimming pared 5 bases from V and 1 base from J, leaving 13 bases between. Written as DNA, the CDR3 is TGTGCCAGCAGTATAACAGGGGGGGGCACAGATACGCAGTATTTT. Its translation is CASSITGGGTDTQYF.

This clonotype has a count of ten or more. This chain joins TRBV20-1 and TRBJ2-3; weak D call: TRBD2 (6 bases). The germline CDR1 and CDR2 sequences are DFQATT and SNEGSKA (reference sequence). V was shortened by 0 bases and J by 8 bases, with 18 bases between the two germline ends. The CDR3 contains 15 residues. The CDR3 nucleotides are TGCAGTGCTAGAGACCGAGCGGGCCCACGAGCTACGCAGTATTTT. Its protein product is CSARDRAGPRATQYF.

Many counts were recorded for this clonotype. The chain has TRBV20-1 and TRBJ1-3, with a tentative D call TRBD1 (6 bases). V lost 6 bases and J lost 2, with 17 bases in between. CDR1 and CDR2 from the germline V gene are DFQATT and SNEGSKA (reference sequence). The CDR3 covers 15 residues. CDR3 sequence (DNA): TGCAGTGCGGGAAGTGAGGGGGGGACTGGAAACACCATATATTTT. Its protein is CSAGSEGGTGNTIYF.

This clonotype was seen repeatedly, ten times or more. This chain uses TRBV18 with TRBJ1-5; D gene ambiguous. The CDR3 has 16 amino acids. CDR1 is KGHSH and CDR2 is LQKENI in the germline V gene. Trimming cost V 0 bases and J 1 base, with 10 bases left between them. CDR3 nucleotide sequence: TGTGCCAGCTCACCACCTGGGGTAGTAAGCAATCAGCCCCAGCATTTT. Protein product: CASSPPGVVSNQPQHF.

This clonotype was seen at least ten times. The rearrangement links TRBV5-1 to TRBJ1-1; D is uncertain. Germline V gives CDR1 SGHRS, CDR2 YFSETQ. CDR3 length equals 15 residues. V lost 0 bases and J 3 bases, leaving 12 bases between the germline ends. The CDR3: CASSLGDFRYTEAFF. In nucleotides, the CDR3 is TGCGCCAGCAGCTTGGGGGATTTTCGGTACACTGAAGCTTTCTTT.

The chain uses TRBV12-3 or TRBV12-4 and TRBJ1-1; D ambiguous. The CDR3 has 17 residues. Trimming shortened V by 3 bases and J by 3 bases, and 20 bases separated the two germline ends. The CDR3 loop reads CASSFWRQPNSDTEAFF. CDR3 sequence (DNA): TGTGCCAGCAGTTTCTGGCGGCAACCGAATTCAGACACTGAAGCTTTCTTT.

Many counts were recorded for this clonotype. The chain combines TRBV19 with TRBJ1-1; D is unclear. The germline V gene encodes CDR1 LNHDA and CDR2 SQIVND (reference sequence). This CDR3 contains 13 residues. V was cut by 2 bases and J by 0 bases, with 4 bases left in between. CDR3 bases: TGTGCCAGTAGTATATCTGTGAACACTGAAGCTTTCTTT. The encoded protein is CASSISVNTEAFF.

Many counts were recorded for this clonotype. The chain has TRBV4-2 and TRBJ2-1; 12 bases are a match to TRBD2. CDR3 length: 15 amino acids. Unmatched junction bases numbered 4, after V lost 0 bases and J lost 10 bases. CDR1 is LGHNA and CDR2 is YNFKEQ in the germline V gene. The CDR3 sequence: CASSQEVTSGREQFF. For the CDR3, the DNA is TGTGCCAGCAGCCAAGAAGTGACTAGCGGGAGAGAGCAGTTCTTC.

This clonotype was observed at least ten times. The rearrangement uses TRBV3-1 and TRBJ2-7; D gene ambiguous. This CDR3 has 14 amino acids. CDR1 and CDR2 from the germline V gene are LGHDT and YNNKEL (reference sequence). V was cut by 0 bases and J by 7 bases, with 13 bases left in between. Written as DNA, the CDR3 is TGTGCCAGCAGCCAAGATGGTGGAAGGCGGGAGCAGTACTTC. The encoded protein is CASSQDGGRREQYF.

The CDR3 DNA reads TGTGCCAGCAGCTTAGAGACAGGCACAGAGGCTAATGAAAAACTGTTTTTT. Its translation: CASSLETGTEANEKLFF. This chain connects TRBV7-6 to TRBJ1-4; weak D call: TRBD1 (6 bases). This CDR3 has 17 amino acids. Deletions cut 1 base from V and 3 bases from J, with 15 bases between. Germline CDR1 reads SGHVS; CDR2 reads FNYEAQ.

This clonotype was seen ten or more times. The genes are TRBV20-1 and TRBJ2-5; D is perhaps TRBD2 (6 bases). From germline, CDR1 is DFQATT and CDR2 SNEGSKA (reference sequence). This CDR3 is 14 amino acids long. Trimming left V 2 bases short and J 3 bases short, with 13 bases between. The CDR3: CSARYGTAEETQYF. The CDR3 DNA follows: TGCAGTGCTAGATACGGGACTGCCGAAGAGACCCAGTACTTC.

This clonotype showed up many times. The CDR3 coding sequence is TGTGCCAGCAGCTTTTGGGGGCGAGAGACCCAGTACTTC. It yields the protein CASSFWGRETQYF. The chain couples TRBV13 to TRBJ2-5; D perhaps matches TRBD1 (6 bases). V was shortened by 3 bases and J by 4 bases, with 9 bases between the two germline ends. CDR1 and CDR2 (germline): PRHDT, FYEKMQ (reference sequence). This CDR3 spans 13 amino acids.

This clonotype was detected a few times. The gene calls are TRBV10-3 and TRBJ1-1; D remains unclear. The CDR3 totals 15 residues. Trimming took 0 bases from V and 0 from J, leaving 8 bases between them. Germline loops: CDR1 ENHRY, CDR2 SYGVKD. The chain's CDR3 is CAISESRQLNTEAFF. The DNA for the CDR3 is TGTGCCATCAGTGAGTCGCGCCAGCTGAACACTGAAGCTTTCTTT.

With regard to this clonotype: With a much larger clone just one base away, this may be a read error. Since no conserved phenylalanine or tryptophan closes the CDR3, a read error is the likely cause. The chain couples TRBV29-1 to TRBJ1-1, with a weak D call TRBD1 (5 bases). The CDR3 contains 11 residues. The V and J ends lost 7 bases and 0 bases respectively, with 6 bases between them. The germline V gene encodes CDR1 SQVTM and CDR2 ANQGSEA. In nucleotides, the CDR3 is TGCAGCGCCAGGGTGAACACTGAAGCTTTCTCT. Translation: CSARVNTEAFS.

This chain links TRBV2 with TRBJ2-3, with TRBD2 as a possible D gene (6 bases). Germline V gives CDR1 SNHLY, CDR2 FYNNEI. The CDR3 contains 15 residues. The V end lost 0 bases, the J end lost 2 bases, and 9 bases lay between the germline ends. The CDR3 DNA sequence: TGTGCCAGCAGTGAAGCGGGAGGCTTCACAGATACGCAGTATTTT. Its translation: CASSEAGGFTDTQYF.

A remark on this clonotype: This may be a read error, as it is one base from a much larger clone. This chain's CDR3 is CASSYGTLNYSYTF. CDR3 nucleotide sequence: TGTGCCAGCAGTTACGGTACCCTTAACTATAGCTACACCTTC. The rearrangement links TRBV6-5 to TRBJ1-2; D is undetermined. The CDR3 totals 14 residues. Germline-derived CDR1 and CDR2 are MNHEY and SVGAGI.

In this sample, this clonotype turned up many times. This chain links TRBV5-1 with TRBJ2-3; 13 bases line up with TRBD2. CDR1 and CDR2 (germline): SGHRS, YFSETQ. The CDR3 is 17 amino acids. J gave up 3 bases and V 2 bases, and 6 bases lay outside the gene matches. CDR3 region: CASSFRTSGRATDTQYF. As DNA, the CDR3 is TGCGCCAGCAGCTTTCGAACTAGCGGGAGGGCAACAGATACGCAGTATTTT.

Only a few counts were recorded for this clonotype. One end of the junction varies from germline; a read error may be responsible. The chain has TRBV7-7 and TRBJ2-7; 8 bases are shared with TRBD1. Germline V gene data show CDR1 as SSHAT and CDR2 as FNYEAQ (reference sequence). The CDR3 consists of 15 residues. DNA for the CDR3: TGTGCTAGCAGCTTAGATCAGGGGGCTTTCTACGAGCAGTACTTC. This translates into CASSLDQGAFYEQYF.

On this clonotype: One base away lies a much larger clone, so this may be a sequencing read error. The CDR3 DNA reads as TGTGCCTGGAGTACACCGGGACAGGGTAGGACCGGGGAGCCGTTTTTT. It translates to CAWSTPGQGRTGEPFF. The V call is TRBV30, the J call TRBJ2-2; 9 bases agree with TRBD1. Looked up from germline, CDR1 is GTSNPN and CDR2 is SVGIG (reference sequence). The CDR3 is 16 amino acids.

This clonotype was counted ten times or more. This CDR3 reads CASSSVGTANEKLFF. CDR3 nucleotide sequence: TGTGCCAGCAGCTCCGTCGGGACAGCTAATGAAAAACTGTTTTTT. The chain recombines TRBV7-9 with TRBJ1-4, with 7 bases lining up with TRBD1. After removal of 4 bases from V and 3 bases from J, the junction contained 5 bases not matched to a gene. CDR1 and CDR2 from the germline V gene are SEHNR and FQNEAQ (reference sequence). The CDR3 is 15 residues long.

This clonotype was counted ten times or more. This chain joins TRBV27 and TRBJ1-5; the D is unclear. Germline V gene lookup returns CDR1 MNHEY and CDR2 SMNVEV (reference sequence). The CDR3 consists of 14 residues. V was shortened by 0 bases and J by 5 bases, with 8 bases between the two germline ends. The CDR3 spells CASSLSWADQPQHF. The CDR3 DNA reads TGTGCCAGCAGTTTATCATGGGCGGATCAGCCCCAGCATTTT.